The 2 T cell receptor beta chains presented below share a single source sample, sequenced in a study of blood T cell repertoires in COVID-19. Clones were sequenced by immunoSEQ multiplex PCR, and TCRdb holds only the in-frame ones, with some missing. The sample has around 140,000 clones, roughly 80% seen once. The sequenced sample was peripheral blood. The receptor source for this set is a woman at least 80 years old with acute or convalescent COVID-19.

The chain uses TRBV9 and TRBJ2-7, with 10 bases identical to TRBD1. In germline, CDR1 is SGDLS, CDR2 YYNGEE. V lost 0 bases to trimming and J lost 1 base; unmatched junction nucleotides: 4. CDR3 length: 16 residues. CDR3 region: CASSVAGTGDSYEQYF. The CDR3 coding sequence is TGTGCCAGCAGCGTAGCCGGGACAGGGGATTCCTACGAGCAGTACTTC.

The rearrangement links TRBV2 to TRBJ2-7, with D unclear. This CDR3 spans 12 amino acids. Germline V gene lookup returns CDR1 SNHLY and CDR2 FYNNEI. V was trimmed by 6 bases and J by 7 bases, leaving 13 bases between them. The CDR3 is CASSLTRREQYF. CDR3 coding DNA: TGTGCCAGCAGCTTGACTCGGCGGGAGCAGTACTTC.